Below, 31 T cell receptor beta chains from the same sample are listed, as sequenced in a study of neurological immune-mediated disorders. TCRdb reprocessed the 5' RACE reads via MiXCR and lists one record per CDR3 protein. The top ten clones hold 15% to 19% of a sample with roughly 80,000 distinct CDR3 sequences, approximately 17% of them seen once. Sample: PBMCs. These receptors came from a middle-aged woman in good health.

This clonotype appeared many times. The chain is built from TRBV5-1 and TRBJ1-1; 7 bases fit TRBD1. V was clipped by 1 base and J by 2 bases; unmatched bases: 8. The germline V gene has CDR1 SGHRS and CDR2 YFSETQ. This CDR3 spans 16 amino acids. CDR3 DNA sequence: TGCGCCAGCAGCTTGTTTCTGGGACAGATCAACACTGAAGCTTTCTTT. It yields the protein CASSLFLGQINTEAFF.

This clonotype was observed at least ten times. CDR3 nucleotides: TGTGCCAGCAGCCAGTGGGGGAAAGCTTTCTTT. Protein sequence: CASSQWGKAFF. The V call is TRBV3-1, the J call TRBJ1-1, with D tentatively TRBD1 (5 bases). The germline CDR1 and CDR2 sequences are LGHDT and YNNKEL (reference sequence). The V end lost 3 bases, the J end lost 9 bases, and 8 bases lay between the germline ends. The CDR3 length is 11 residues.

There are a few counts of this clonotype. One base away lies a much larger clone, so this may be a sequencing read error. The gene calls are TRBV18 and TRBJ1-5; perhaps TRBD1 as D (6 bases). Germline assignment: CDR1 KGHSH and CDR2 LQKENI. The CDR3 length is 13 residues. In nucleotides, the CDR3 is TGTGCCAACTCACCCAACAGGGTTCAGCCCCAGCATTTT. Protein: CANSPNRVQPQHF.

Ten or more counts support this clonotype. This rearrangement joins TRBV7-2 to TRBJ2-2, with D unresolved. Per germline, CDR1 SGHTA and CDR2 FQGNSA. The CDR3 extends over 15 amino acids. V was shortened by 2 bases and J by 2 bases, with 9 bases between the two germline ends. The CDR3 DNA is TGTGCCAGCAGCTTACAGGCTTTAAACACCGGGGAGCTGTTTTTT. It is translated as CASSLQALNTGELFF.

At least ten counts were recorded for this clonotype. The V call is TRBV4-3, the J call TRBJ2-7, with D hard to call. CDR3 length: 14 residues. V was shortened by 0 bases and J by 1 base, with 7 bases between the two germline ends. Germline CDR1 reads LGHNA; CDR2 reads YSLEER. The CDR3 is CASSQEGFSYEQYF. In DNA, the CDR3 is TGCGCCAGCAGCCAAGAGGGGTTTTCCTACGAGCAGTACTTC.

This clonotype was recorded many times. This chain connects TRBV12-3 or TRBV12-4 to TRBJ2-5; D might be TRBD2 (6 bases). The CDR3 runs 14 residues. Trimming took 3 bases from V and 5 from J, leaving 13 bases between them. CDR3: CASSLGGPLETQYF. The DNA of the CDR3 is TGTGCCAGCAGTTTGGGGGGTCCATTGGAGACCCAGTACTTC.

The chain combines TRBV12-3 or TRBV12-4 with TRBJ2-7; D is ambiguous. The CDR3 is made up of 16 amino acids. V was trimmed by 1 base and J by 2 bases, leaving 15 bases between them. The CDR3: CASSLGLGAQPYEQYF. CDR3 sequence (DNA): TGTGCCAGCAGTTTAGGTCTAGGAGCACAGCCCTACGAGCAGTACTTC.

The CDR3 DNA reads TGCAGTGCTAGAGACGGACAGGGATACAATGAGCAGTTCTTC. This sequence encodes CSARDGQGYNEQFF. The genes are TRBV20-1 and TRBJ2-1; 8 bases line up with TRBD1. Germline CDR1 and CDR2: DFQATT and SNEGSKA (reference sequence). V shed 0 bases and J 4 bases; nucleotides not matched to a gene: 2. The CDR3 loop spans 14 amino acids.

This clonotype was detected many times. The chain combines TRBV7-4 with TRBJ2-1; D is possibly TRBD2 (5 bases). In germline, CDR1 is SGHVT, CDR2 SQSDAQ. Deletions cut 2 bases from V and 4 bases from J, with 12 bases between. CDR3 length equals 15 residues. CDR3 DNA sequence: TGTGCCAGCAGCTTATCAGCGGCGTCTTACAATGAGCAGTTCTTC. It is translated as CASSLSAASYNEQFF.

This clonotype was picked up many times. The V call is TRBV6-4, the J call TRBJ2-3; D is undetermined. The germline V gene has CDR1 MRHNA and CDR2 SNTAGT. The CDR3 consists of 14 residues. The V and J ends lost 10 bases and 0 bases respectively, with 14 bases between them. In nucleotides, the CDR3 is TGTGCCACCGCCCTAGATTCAAGCACAGATACGCAGTATTTT. Its translation: CATALDSSTDTQYF.

The rearrangement joins TRBV29-1 to TRBJ2-5; D not certain. CDR3 length: 11 amino acids. Germline-derived CDR1 and CDR2 are SQVTM and ANQGSEA. The CDR3 protein is CSGLEQETQYF. The CDR3 region has the DNA TGCTCCGGGCTGGAGCAAGAGACCCAGTACTTC.

This clonotype was seen many times. The rearrangement links TRBV5-6 to TRBJ2-4; D is unclear. The V end lost 4 bases, the J end lost 4 bases, and 6 bases lay between the germline ends. CDR1 is SGHDT, CDR2 YYEEEE, per germline. The CDR3 is 12 residues long. The CDR3 protein is CASSGNKNIQYF. Written as DNA, the CDR3 is TGTGCCAGCAGCGGAAATAAAAACATTCAGTACTTC.

The chain carries TRBV6-6 and TRBJ1-5; D is perhaps TRBD1 (6 bases). Germline CDR1 reads MNHNY; CDR2 reads SVGAGI (reference sequence). Trimming left V 4 bases short and J 2 bases short, with 9 bases between. This CDR3 spans 14 amino acids. CDR3 residues: CASSSQGRNQPQHF. CDR3 nucleotides: TGTGCCAGCAGTTCACAGGGACGCAATCAGCCCCAGCATTTT.

A note on this clonotype: One end of the junction does not line up with germline, which may come from a read error. V is TRBV7-2 and J is TRBJ2-1; D is uncertain. The germline V gene encodes CDR1 SGHTA and CDR2 FQGNSA. The CDR3 loop spans 13 amino acids. The CDR3 region has the DNA TGTGCCGGCAGCTTAGAGGTCTACAATGAGCAGTTCTTC. Its protein is CAGSLEVYNEQFF.

Many counts were recorded for this clonotype. The V gene is TRBV29-1, the J gene TRBJ2-2, with TRBD1 matching over 8 bases. This CDR3 contains 15 residues. V gave up 4 bases and J gave up 7 bases; unmatched junction bases: 11. Per the germline V gene, CDR1 is SQVTM and CDR2 is ANQGSEA. This chain's CDR3 is CSVAGGVVRNGELFF. The CDR3 DNA reads TGCAGCGTTGCAGGGGGCGTTGTTAGAAACGGGGAGCTGTTTTTT.

This chain uses TRBV4-3 with TRBJ1-2; possibly TRBD1 for D (6 bases). Germline CDR1 reads LGHNA; CDR2 reads YSLEER. The CDR3 extends over 14 amino acids. The CDR3 sequence is CALDPGGFNYGYTF. DNA for the CDR3: TGCGCGTTGGATCCTGGGGGCTTTAACTATGGCTACACCTTC.

The chain recombines TRBV12-3 or TRBV12-4 with TRBJ2-3; 14 bases align to TRBD2. V lost 6 bases and J lost 5; bases outside the gene matches: 4. The CDR3 runs 15 residues. CDR3 sequence reads: CASSLGTSGGDTQYF. The DNA of the CDR3 is TGTGCCAGCAGCCTGGGGACTAGCGGGGGAGATACGCAGTATTTT.

This clonotype has at least ten counts. The chain combines TRBV20-1 with TRBJ2-3; 10 bases map to TRBD2. In germline, CDR1 is DFQATT, CDR2 SNEGSKA (reference sequence). V lost 1 base, J lost 0 bases, and 1 base stayed unmatched. The CDR3 is 15 amino acids. The CDR3 spells CSARVLAGSTDTQYF. CDR3 DNA sequence: TGCAGTGCTAGAGTACTAGCGGGGAGCACAGATACGCAGTATTTT.

This clonotype has a count of ten or more. The chain carries TRBV24-1 and TRBJ2-3, with D perhaps matching TRBD1 (6 bases). V was clipped by 9 bases and J by 0 bases, with 6 bases between them. In germline, CDR1 is KGHDR, CDR2 SFDVKD. CDR3 size: 12 residues. CDR3 coding DNA: TGTGCCACCCAGGGGAGCACAGATACGCAGTATTTT. Translated: CATQGSTDTQYF.

This clonotype was counted many times. The chain uses TRBV7-2 and TRBJ2-7, with TRBD2 identical over 7 bases. The CDR3 spans 15 residues. Germline V gene lookup returns CDR1 SGHTA and CDR2 FQGNSA. After removal of 5 bases from V and 2 bases from J, the junction contained 9 bases not matched to a gene. The CDR3 sequence is CASSPGRGFTYEQYF. In nucleotides, the CDR3 is TGTGCCAGCAGCCCAGGGAGGGGATTTACCTACGAGCAGTACTTC.

This clonotype was counted many times. The CDR3 is CASSRVPAGASGTSGAGGTDTQYF. CDR3 nucleotide sequence: TGTGCCAGCAGCAGGGTCCCCGCAGGCGCCTCCGGGACTAGCGGGGCCGGGGGAACAGATACGCAGTATTTT. The chain joins TRBV21-1 to TRBJ2-3; the table names TRBD2, a call not compared with the DNA. TRBV21-1 corresponds to a pseudogene. There are 24 residues in the CDR3.

The chain carries TRBV6-6 and TRBJ2-2; D is possibly TRBD1 (6 bases). This CDR3 contains 14 residues. CDR1 and CDR2 from the germline V gene are MNHNY and SVGAGI (reference sequence). The V and J ends lost 6 bases and 5 bases respectively, with 13 bases between them. The CDR3 loop reads CASRWDIQTGELFF. CDR3 DNA sequence: TGTGCCAGCAGGTGGGACATCCAAACCGGGGAGCTGTTTTTT.

This clonotype was recorded many times. The J gene is TRBJ1-1, the V gene TRBV2; D is ambiguous. Trimming cost V 8 bases and J 1 base, with 14 bases left between them. Germline CDR1 and CDR2: SNHLY and FYNNEI. The CDR3 has 14 amino acids. Here the CDR3 DNA reads TGTGCCAGCTGGGGTAGCTACCCGAACACTGAAGCTTTCTTT. Amino acids: CASWGSYPNTEAFF.

This sequence joins TRBV29-1 and TRBJ1-2; 9 bases are a match to TRBD1. The length of the CDR3 is 13 residues. CDR1 is SQVTM and CDR2 is ANQGSEA in the germline V gene. J gave up 4 bases and V 4 bases, and 4 bases lay outside the gene matches. The CDR3 nucleotides read TGCAGCGTTGCCCGGGACAGGGTCTATGGCTACACCTTC. Its translation: CSVARDRVYGYTF.

This clonotype appeared many times. The chain carries TRBV20-1 and TRBJ1-1; D is ambiguous. V gave up 8 bases and J gave up 0 bases, with 10 bases separating them. The CDR3 loop spans 12 amino acids. The V gene's germline CDR1 is DFQATT and CDR2 SNEGSKA (reference sequence). For the CDR3, the DNA is TGCAGTCTAAACAGACTGAACACTGAAGCTTTCTTT. It yields the protein CSLNRLNTEAFF.

The sample holds many counts of this clonotype. This sequence joins TRBV20-1 and TRBJ1-1, with D possibly being TRBD1 (5 bases). Germline CDR1 reads DFQATT; CDR2 reads SNEGSKA (reference sequence). V lost 0 bases to trimming and J lost 2 bases, with 10 bases between them. The CDR3 is 14 amino acids. CDR3 nucleotides: TGCAGTGCTAGAGACGCAGGGAGAAACACTGAAGCTTTCTTT. It yields the protein CSARDAGRNTEAFF.

This clonotype showed up many times. The chain is built from TRBV12-3 or TRBV12-4 and TRBJ2-3, with 7 bases fitting TRBD1. The CDR3 contains 15 residues. After removal of 5 bases from V and 2 bases from J, the junction contained 7 bases not matched to a gene. CDR3 region: CASSRRGQPTDTQYF. Here the CDR3 DNA reads TGTGCCAGCAGTCGCAGGGGACAGCCCACAGATACGCAGTATTTT.

This clonotype was seen many times. The V gene is TRBV4-3, the J gene TRBJ2-6; D call uncertain. V was shortened by 0 bases and J by 1 base, with 7 bases between the two germline ends. Germline values: CDR1 LGHNA, CDR2 YSLEER. The CDR3 runs 16 residues. CDR3 coding DNA: TGCGCCAGCAGCCAAGATGGGGTATCTGGGGCCAACGTCCTGACTTTC. Protein: CASSQDGVSGANVLTF.

V gene TRBV30 combines with J gene TRBJ1-2, with TRBD1 identical over 9 bases. CDR3 length: 18 amino acids. CDR1 is GTSNPN, CDR2 SVGIG, per germline (reference sequence). The trim removed 3 bases at V and 0 bases at J, leaving 14 bases unmatched. The CDR3 bases are TGTGCCTGGAGGGGGGCACCGGGACAGGGTCCCTCTAACTATGGCTACACCTTC. Amino acid sequence: CAWRGAPGQGPSNYGYTF.

The table lists this clonotype with many counts. The rearrangement joins TRBV12-3 or TRBV12-4 to TRBJ1-2; tentatively, D is TRBD1 (5 bases). This CDR3 has 15 amino acids. The V gene lost 5 bases and the J gene lost 3 bases, with 16 bases spanning the gap. DNA for the CDR3: TGTGCCAGCAGTCCCCCGACCGGGGGGGACTATGGCTACACCTTC. Protein product: CASSPPTGGDYGYTF.

At least ten counts were recorded for this clonotype. The CDR3 sequence: CSVHRAGTGELFF. In DNA, the CDR3 is TGCAGCGTTCACAGGGCGGGAACCGGGGAGCTGTTTTTT. The chain carries TRBV29-1 and TRBJ2-2; D is perhaps TRBD1 or TRBD2 (6 bases each). Trimming pared 5 bases from V and 5 bases from J, leaving 12 bases between. The CDR3 runs 13 residues. Germline lookup yields CDR1 SQVTM and CDR2 ANQGSEA.